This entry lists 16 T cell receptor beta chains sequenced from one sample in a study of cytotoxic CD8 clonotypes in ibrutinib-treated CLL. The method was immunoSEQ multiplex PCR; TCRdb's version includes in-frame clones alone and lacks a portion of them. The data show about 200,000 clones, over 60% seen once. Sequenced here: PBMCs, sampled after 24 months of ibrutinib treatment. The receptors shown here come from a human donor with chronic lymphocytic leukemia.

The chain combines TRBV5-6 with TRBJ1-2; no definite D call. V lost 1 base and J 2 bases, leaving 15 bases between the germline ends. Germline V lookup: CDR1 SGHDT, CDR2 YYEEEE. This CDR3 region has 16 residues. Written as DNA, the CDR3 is TGTGCCAGCAGCTTGTTTCTCTTCGACACGAACTATGGCTACACCTTC. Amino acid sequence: CASSLFLFDTNYGYTF.

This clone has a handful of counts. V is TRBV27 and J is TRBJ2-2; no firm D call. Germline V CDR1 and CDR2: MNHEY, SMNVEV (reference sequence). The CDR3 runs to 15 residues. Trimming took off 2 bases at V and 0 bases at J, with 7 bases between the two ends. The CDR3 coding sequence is TGTGCCAGCAGTTTACGGTACTCGAACACCGGGGAGCTGTTTTTT. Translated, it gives CASSLRYSNTGELFF.

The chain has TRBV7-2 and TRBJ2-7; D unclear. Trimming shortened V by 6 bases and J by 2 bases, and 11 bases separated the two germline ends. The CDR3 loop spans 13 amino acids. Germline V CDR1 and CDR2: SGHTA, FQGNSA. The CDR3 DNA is TGTGCCAGCAGTCCCAATTCCCCCTACGAGCAGTACTTC. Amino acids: CASSPNSPYEQYF.

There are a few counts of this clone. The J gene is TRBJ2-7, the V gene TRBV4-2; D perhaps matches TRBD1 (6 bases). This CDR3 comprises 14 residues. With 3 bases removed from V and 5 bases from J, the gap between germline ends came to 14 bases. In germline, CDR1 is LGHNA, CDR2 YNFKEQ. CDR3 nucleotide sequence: TGTGCCAGCAGCCACGCATCCCCAGGGGACGAGCAGTACTTC. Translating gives CASSHASPGDEQYF.

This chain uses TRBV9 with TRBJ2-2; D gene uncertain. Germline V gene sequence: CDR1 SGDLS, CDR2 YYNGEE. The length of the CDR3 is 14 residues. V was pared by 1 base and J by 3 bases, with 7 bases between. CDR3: CASSVTQYTGELFF. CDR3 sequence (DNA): TGTGCCAGCAGCGTAACCCAGTACACCGGGGAGCTGTTTTTT.

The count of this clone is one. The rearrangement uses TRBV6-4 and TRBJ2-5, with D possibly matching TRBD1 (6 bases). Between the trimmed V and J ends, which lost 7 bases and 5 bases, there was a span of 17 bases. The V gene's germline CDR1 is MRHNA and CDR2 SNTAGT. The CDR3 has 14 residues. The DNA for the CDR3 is TGTGCCAGCACCGTCCTAGCTAGGGGGGAGACCCAGTACTTC. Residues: CASTVLARGETQYF.

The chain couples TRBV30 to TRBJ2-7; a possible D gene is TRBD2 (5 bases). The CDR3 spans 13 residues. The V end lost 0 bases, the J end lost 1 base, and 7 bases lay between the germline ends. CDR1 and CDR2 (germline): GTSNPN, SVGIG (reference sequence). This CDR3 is CAWSVGSSYEQYF. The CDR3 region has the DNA TGTGCCTGGAGTGTGGGGAGTTCCTACGAGCAGTACTTC.

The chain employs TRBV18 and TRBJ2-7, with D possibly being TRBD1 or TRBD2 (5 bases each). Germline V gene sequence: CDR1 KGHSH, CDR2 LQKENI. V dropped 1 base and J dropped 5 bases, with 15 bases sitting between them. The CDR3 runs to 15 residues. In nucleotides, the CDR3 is TGTGCCAGCTCACCACAACAAGGGGAGATAAACGAGCAGTACTTC. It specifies CASSPQQGEINEQYF.

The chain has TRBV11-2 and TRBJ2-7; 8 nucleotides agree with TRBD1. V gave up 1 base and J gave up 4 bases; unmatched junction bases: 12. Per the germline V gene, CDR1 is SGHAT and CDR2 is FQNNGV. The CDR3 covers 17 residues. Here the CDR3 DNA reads TGTGCCAGCAGCTTAGGGGCTACCGGGACAGGAATTTACGAGCAGTACTTC. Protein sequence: CASSLGATGTGIYEQYF.

CDR3 coding DNA: TGTGCCAGCAGTGGGGGACAGGGCGGGTTTTACGAGCAGTACTTC. This translates into CASSGGQGGFYEQYF. The rearrangement links TRBV2 to TRBJ2-7; 9 bases match TRBD1. This CDR3 is 15 amino acids long. V lost 4 bases to trimming and J lost 4 bases; unmatched junction nucleotides: 8. Germline loops: CDR1 SNHLY, CDR2 FYNNEI.

CDR3 loop: CASSLPGATYNEQFF. The CDR3 region has the DNA TGTGCCAGCAGCTTACCCGGGGCAACTTACAATGAGCAGTTCTTC. The chain recombines TRBV7-9 with TRBJ2-1, with D perhaps matching TRBD1 or TRBD2 (5 bases each). The CDR3 extends over 15 amino acids. The V end was cut by 2 bases, the J end by 4 bases, with 12 bases between. Germline CDR1 reads SEHNR; CDR2 reads FQNEAQ (reference sequence).

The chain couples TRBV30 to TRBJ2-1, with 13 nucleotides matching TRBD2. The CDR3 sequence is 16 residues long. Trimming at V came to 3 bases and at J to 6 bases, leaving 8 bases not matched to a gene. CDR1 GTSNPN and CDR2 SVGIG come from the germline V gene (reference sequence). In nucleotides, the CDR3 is TGTGCCTGGAGGGGCGGACTAGCGGGAGTATCCAATGAGCAGTTCTTC. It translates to CAWRGGLAGVSNEQFF. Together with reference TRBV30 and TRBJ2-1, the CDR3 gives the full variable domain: SQTIHQWPATLVQPVGSPLSLECTVEGTSNPNLYWYRQAAGRGLQLLFYSVGIGQISSEVPQNLSASRPQDRQFILSSKKLLLSDSGFYLCAWRGGLAGVSNEQFFGPGTRLTVL.

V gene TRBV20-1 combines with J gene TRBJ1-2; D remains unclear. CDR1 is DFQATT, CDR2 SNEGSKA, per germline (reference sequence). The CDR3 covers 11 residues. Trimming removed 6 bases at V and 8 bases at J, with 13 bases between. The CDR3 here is CSAARPEGYTF. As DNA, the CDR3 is TGCAGTGCCGCCAGACCGGAAGGCTACACCTTC.

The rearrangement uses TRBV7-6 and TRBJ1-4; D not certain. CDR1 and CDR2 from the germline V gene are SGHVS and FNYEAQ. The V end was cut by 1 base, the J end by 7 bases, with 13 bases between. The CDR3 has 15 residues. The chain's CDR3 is CASSLVWQFGEKLFF. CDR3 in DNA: TGTGCCAGCAGCTTAGTGTGGCAGTTTGGTGAAAAACTGTTTTTT.

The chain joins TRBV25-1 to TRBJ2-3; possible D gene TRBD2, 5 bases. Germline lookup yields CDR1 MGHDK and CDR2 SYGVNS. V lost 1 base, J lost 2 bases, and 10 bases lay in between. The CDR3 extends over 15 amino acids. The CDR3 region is CASSESGGYTDTQYF. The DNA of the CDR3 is TGTGCCAGCAGTGAATCTGGAGGATACACAGATACGCAGTATTTT.

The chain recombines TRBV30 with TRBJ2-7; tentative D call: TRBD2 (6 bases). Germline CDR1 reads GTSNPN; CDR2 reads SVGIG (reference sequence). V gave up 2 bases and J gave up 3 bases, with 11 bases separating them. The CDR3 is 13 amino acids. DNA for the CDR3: TGTGCCTGGAGTCCGGTAGCGGACTACGAGCAGTACTTC. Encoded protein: CAWSPVADYEQYF.